This passage covers 19 T cell receptor beta chains from one sample sequenced in a study of blood T cell repertoires in COVID-19. Using immunoSEQ multiplex PCR, the repertoire was profiled, and TCRdb retains in-frame clones only, with some absent. This table holds approximately 40,000 clones, around 90% found once. The sample consisted of peripheral blood. The receptors derive from a human donor in a cohort sampled during active COVID-19.

The chain is built from TRBV2 and TRBJ2-2; TRBD2 agrees at 12 bases. Looked up from germline, CDR1 is SNHLY and CDR2 is FYNNEI. CDR3 length: 18 amino acids. The V and J ends lost 4 bases and 0 bases, in that order; junction bases with no gene match: 6. CDR3 in amino acids: CASSGTSGVYSNTGELFF. For the CDR3, the DNA is TGTGCCAGCAGTGGGACTAGCGGGGTCTACTCGAACACCGGGGAGCTGTTTTTT.

This chain connects TRBV10-3 to TRBJ2-7; no reliable D call. Germline V gives CDR1 ENHRY, CDR2 SYGVKD. CDR3 length: 14 residues. V was clipped by 0 bases and J by 3 bases, with 9 bases between them. The CDR3 is CAISESSQNYEQYF. The CDR3 nucleotides read TGTGCCATCAGTGAGTCCTCTCAGAACTACGAGCAGTACTTC.

The chain carries TRBV15 and TRBJ2-1; 7 nucleotides match TRBD2. This CDR3 is built from 15 residues. V lost 3 bases to trimming and J lost 3 bases; unmatched junction nucleotides: 5. Germline V gene lookup returns CDR1 LNHNV and CDR2 YYDKDF (reference sequence). CDR3: CATSRDTGGYNEQFF. The DNA of the CDR3 is TGTGCCACCAGCAGGGACACGGGAGGCTACAATGAGCAGTTCTTC.

This clone was seen a few times. This chain connects TRBV3-1 (or the pseudogene TRBV3-2) to TRBJ1-5; D perhaps matches TRBD1 (5 bases). This CDR3 has 16 amino acids. CDR1 is LGHDT and CDR2 is YNNKEL in the germline V gene (reference sequence). V lost 5 bases, J lost 0 bases, and 14 bases lay in between. In nucleotides, the CDR3 is TGTGCCAGCAGCGCGGGGACGGGGAATAGCAATCAGCCCCAGCATTTT. This codes for CASSAGTGNSNQPQHF.

This clone was counted a single time. V is TRBV5-8 and J is TRBJ1-2; 7 nucleotides align to TRBD1. In germline, CDR1 is SGHTS, CDR2 YDEGEE. This CDR3 contains 16 residues. V shed 3 bases, J shed 0 bases, and the junction held 8 bases outside the gene matches. Here the CDR3 DNA reads TGTGCCAGCAGCTGGGCCGGGACAGCCGCTAACTATGGCTACACCTTC. Amino acids: CASSWAGTAANYGYTF.

CDR3 in DNA: TGTGCCAGCTCACCACCGTCCAGGGAAGCTTTCTTT. It translates to CASSPPSREAFF. The V and J genes are TRBV18 and TRBJ1-1; D is ambiguous. Looked up from germline, CDR1 is KGHSH and CDR2 is LQKENI. V lost 0 bases, J lost 8 bases, and 7 bases lay in between. The CDR3 has 12 residues. Drawing the rest from reference TRBV18 and TRBJ1-1, the complete variable domain is NAGVMQNPRHLVRRRGQEARLRCSPMKGHSHVYWYRQLPEEGLKFMVYLQKENIIDESGMPKERFSAEFPKEGPSILRIQQVVRGDSAAYFCASSPPSREAFFGQGTRLTVV.

In its sample, this clone was seen once. This chain links TRBV7-2 with TRBJ2-3; 9 bases line up with TRBD2. The CDR3 is made up of 14 amino acids. The V gene's germline CDR1 is SGHTA and CDR2 FQGNSA. Losses at the gene ends were 5 bases for V and 2 bases for J; bases not matched to a gene: 2. The CDR3 sequence: CASSLGLATDTQYF. In nucleotides, the CDR3 is TGTGCCAGCAGCCTGGGACTAGCCACAGATACGCAGTATTTT. Full variable domain (rest looked up from reference TRBV7-2 and TRBJ2-3): GAGVSQSPSNKVTEKGKDVELRCDPISGHTALYWYRQSLGQGLEFLIYFQGNSAPDKSGLPSDRFSAERTGGSVSTLTIQRTQQEDSAVYLCASSLGLATDTQYFGPGTRLTVL.

The chain employs TRBV5-4 and TRBJ2-3; 7 bases map to TRBD2. Per germline, CDR1 SGHNT and CDR2 YYREEE (reference sequence). Germline trimming cut 4 bases from V and 6 bases from J; bases unmatched to any gene: 17. This CDR3 is built from 17 residues. DNA for the CDR3: TGTGCCAGCAGCCTCGCCGCCGGGCCGGGGGGACTCGATACGCAGTATTTT. Its translation: CASSLAAGPGGLDTQYF.

The chain uses TRBV7-2 and TRBJ1-5; D gene uncertain. Germline V lookup: CDR1 SGHTA, CDR2 FQGNSA. The CDR3 runs to 14 residues. Trimming cost V 4 bases and J 3 bases, with 10 bases left between them. CDR3 protein: CASSSDGVNQPQHF. The CDR3 coding sequence is TGTGCCAGCAGCTCGGACGGGGTCAATCAGCCCCAGCATTTT.

This chain connects TRBV5-1 to TRBJ2-3; tentatively, D is TRBD1 (6 bases). This CDR3 has 14 amino acids. V was cut by 2 bases and J by 5 bases, with 12 bases left in between. Germline V gives CDR1 SGHRS, CDR2 YFSETQ. This CDR3 is CASSFTGLGDTQYF. CDR3 bases: TGCGCCAGCAGCTTTACAGGGTTAGGAGATACGCAGTATTTT.

The gene calls are TRBV5-1 and TRBJ2-2; tentatively, D is TRBD2 (5 bases). V lost 0 bases, J lost 8 bases, and 17 bases lay in between. Looked up from germline, CDR1 is SGHRS and CDR2 is YFSETQ. The CDR3 consists of 16 residues. CDR3 protein: CASSLEDSVGSGELFF. As DNA, the CDR3 is TGCGCCAGCAGCTTGGAGGACTCGGTCGGGTCTGGGGAGCTGTTTTTT.

The chain recombines TRBV6-5 with TRBJ2-7; TRBD2 is a possible D gene (6 bases). CDR3 length equals 14 residues. The V end was cut by 4 bases, the J end by 3 bases, with 13 bases between. Germline V gene data show CDR1 as MNHEY and CDR2 as SVGAGI. The CDR3: CASSSVGGYYEQYF. The CDR3 DNA reads TGTGCCAGCAGTTCCGTCGGGGGATACTACGAGCAGTACTTC.

The V call is TRBV28, the J call TRBJ1-4; the match to TRBD1 covers 9 bases. The germline CDR1 and CDR2 sequences are MDHEN and SYDVKM. Losses at the gene ends were 5 bases for V and 6 bases for J; bases not matched to a gene: 10. The CDR3 extends over 16 amino acids. The CDR3 protein is CASSPRTGVLYEKLFF. The CDR3 bases are TGTGCCAGCAGTCCCCGGACAGGGGTTTTATATGAAAAACTGTTTTTT.

The genes are TRBV7-9 and TRBJ2-3; D ambiguous. CDR1 is SEHNR, CDR2 FQNEAQ, per germline (reference sequence). Trimming left V 1 base short and J 2 bases short, with 13 bases between. CDR3 length: 16 amino acids. The CDR3 region is CASSLVGLSLTDTQYF. DNA of the CDR3: TGTGCCAGCAGCTTAGTTGGCTTGTCTCTCACAGATACGCAGTATTTT.

The chain carries TRBV19 and TRBJ2-7; TRBD2 agrees at 9 bases. This CDR3 region has 15 residues. J was trimmed by 1 base and V by 8 bases; bases with no gene match: 9. CDR1 and CDR2 (germline): LNHDA, SQIVND (reference sequence). CDR3 nucleotides: TGTGCCAGTCGGCCGGCGGGACTAGCATCCTACGAGCAGTACTTC. Its translation: CASRPAGLASYEQYF.

The gene calls are TRBV23-1 and TRBJ1-5; D possibly corresponds to TRBD1 (6 bases). TRBV23-1 is placed among ORFs of uncertain function. Between the trimmed V and J ends, which lost 4 bases and 0 bases, there was a span of 16 bases. This CDR3 is built from 17 residues. CDR3 region: CASSPHSDRRSNQPQHF. DNA of the CDR3: TGCGCCAGCAGTCCTCACTCAGACAGGCGTAGCAATCAGCCCCAGCATTTT.

Details on this clone: Germline and junction disagree at one end, which may indicate a read error. The chain recombines TRBV25-1 with TRBJ2-3, with D hard to call. This CDR3 is 14 amino acids long. Germline lookup yields CDR1 MGHDK and CDR2 SYGVNS. The CDR3 DNA reads TGTGCGAGCAGCCAGAACAGCCCCACAGATACGCAGTATTTT. It encodes CASSQNSPTDTQYF. Full variable domain (missing parts from reference TRBV25-1 and TRBJ2-3): EADIYQTPRYLVIGTGKKITLECSQTMGHDKMYWYQQDPGMELHLIHYSYGVNSTEKGDLSSESTVSRIRTEHFPLTLESARPSHTSQYLCASSQNSPTDTQYFGPGTRLTVL.

The gene calls are TRBV24-1 and TRBJ2-6; D gene unclear. The CDR3 sequence is 16 residues long. Germline CDR1 reads KGHDR; CDR2 reads SFDVKD. Trimming pared 4 bases from V and 4 bases from J, leaving 13 bases between. The CDR3 sequence is CATSDPRLGGANVLTF. The CDR3 nucleotides read TGTGCCACCAGTGACCCCAGACTCGGCGGGGCCAACGTCCTGACTTTC.

The chain has TRBV10-3 and TRBJ1-5; 7 bases are a match to TRBD1. The ends lost 4 bases at V and 3 bases at J; junction bases unmatched: 3. The CDR3 contains 14 residues. Germline CDR1 ENHRY, CDR2 SYGVKD. The DNA for the CDR3 is TGTGCCATCAGTGTGGACAGGACCAATCAGCCCCAGCATTTT. It specifies CAISVDRTNQPQHF.